The 27 T cell receptor beta chains reported below all come from one sample, sequenced in a study of Graves' ophthalmopathy and Graves' hyperthyroidism. Investigators amplified TCR beta CDR3 regions from RNA transcripts. Second-round multiplex PCR came after a first-round RT-PCR that employed HTBI primers. TCRdb recomputed calls from the multiplex PCR reads with MiXCR, one row per CDR3 protein. Of 1 million to 1.3 million distinct CDR3 sequences in the sample, 35% to 40% were seen once. The sequenced material came from peripheral blood or thyroid tissue (not recorded which). These receptors all come from an adult man with Graves' hyperthyroidism.

This clonotype has a handful of counts. Being one base from a much bigger clone, this may be a read error. The rearrangement links TRBV2 to TRBJ2-7, with D tentatively TRBD1 or TRBD2 (5 bases each). CDR3 size: 15 residues. The V gene's germline CDR1 is SNHLY and CDR2 FYNNEI. V was pared by 2 bases and J by 6 bases, with 17 bases between. CDR3 in DNA: TGTGCCAGCAGTGAAAGTTGGGGACGCGAGGGCGAGCAGTACTTC. Protein sequence: CASSESWGREGEQYF.

The sample holds many counts of this clonotype. The chain joins TRBV9 to TRBJ2-7; D is undetermined. The CDR3 spans 13 residues. V lost 5 bases to trimming and J lost 4 bases, with 13 bases between them. CDR1 and CDR2 from the germline V gene are SGDLS and YYNGEE. The CDR3 region is CASSRATEYEQYF. In nucleotides, the CDR3 is TGTGCCAGCAGTCGAGCGACTGAGTACGAGCAGTACTTC.

In this sample, this clonotype turned up many times. The chain links TRBV5-1 to TRBJ2-6; no clear D gene. The CDR3 spans 17 residues. Germline V CDR1 and CDR2: SGHRS, YFSETQ. V was cut by 1 base and J by 2 bases, with 13 bases left in between. This CDR3 is CASSLWGTRTGANVLTF. CDR3 DNA sequence: TGCGCCAGCAGCTTGTGGGGAACACGTACTGGGGCCAACGTCCTGACTTTC.

This clonotype was seen at least ten times. The J gene is TRBJ1-1, the V gene TRBV29-1, with D tentatively TRBD1 (6 bases). CDR3 size: 14 residues. Trimming cost V 7 bases and J 8 bases, with 23 bases left between them. CDR1 SQVTM and CDR2 ANQGSEA come from the germline V gene. CDR3: CSAQSLGGRIEAFF. As DNA, the CDR3 is TGCAGCGCCCAATCTCTCGGGGGCCGGATAGAAGCTTTCTTT.

The CDR3 region has the DNA TGTGCCAGTAGTACCACAGACTATGGCTACACCTTC. Amino acid sequence: CASSTTDYGYTF. The V gene is TRBV19, the J gene TRBJ1-2; D is unresolved. V shed 4 bases and J shed 3 bases, with 6 bases lying between them. The V gene's germline CDR1 is LNHDA and CDR2 SQIVND (reference sequence). The CDR3 extends over 12 amino acids.

The CDR3 DNA reads TGTGCCAGCAGATTGACAGGGGCCAACGTCCTGACTTTC. Amino acid sequence: CASRLTGANVLTF. The V call is TRBV2, the J call TRBJ2-6, with D unresolved. The CDR3 spans 13 residues. Germline V gene lookup returns CDR1 SNHLY and CDR2 FYNNEI. V was trimmed by 6 bases and J by 4 bases, leaving 7 bases between them.

This clonotype was detected many times. The J gene is TRBJ2-7, the V gene TRBV25-1; possible D gene TRBD1, 5 bases. The CDR3 is 11 residues long. Trimming took off 8 bases at V and 3 bases at J, with 8 bases between the two ends. The germline V gene encodes CDR1 MGHDK and CDR2 SYGVNS. The DNA for the CDR3 is TGTGCCAGCGCAGGGATCTACGAGCAGTACTTC. As protein: CASAGIYEQYF.

This clonotype has more than one count but fewer than ten. This chain uses TRBV29-1 with TRBJ2-6, with 8 bases lining up with TRBD2. The CDR3 loop spans 14 amino acids. Germline V gene lookup returns CDR1 SQVTM and CDR2 ANQGSEA. V lost 7 bases and J lost 0; bases outside the gene matches: 2. Written as DNA, the CDR3 is TGCAGCGCGGGGGGGCACTCTGGGGCCAACGTCCTGACTTTC. This translates into CSAGGHSGANVLTF.

This clonotype was seen many times. The chain carries TRBV19 and TRBJ1-2; tentatively, D is TRBD1 (5 bases). Germline V lookup: CDR1 LNHDA, CDR2 SQIVND (reference sequence). This CDR3 contains 12 residues. Trimming cost V 9 bases and J 6 bases, with 14 bases left between them. The CDR3 nucleotides are TGTGCCAGCCGGGGACGGCCCCATGGCTACACCTTC. Protein: CASRGRPHGYTF.

This clonotype was detected many times. This chain uses TRBV20-1 with TRBJ2-7; 7 positions agree with TRBD1. V lost 1 base to trimming and J lost 4 bases; unmatched junction nucleotides: 4. The CDR3 spans 13 residues. Looked up from germline, CDR1 is DFQATT and CDR2 is SNEGSKA (reference sequence). CDR3 sequence: CSARGTGLYEQYF. As DNA, the CDR3 is TGCAGTGCTAGAGGGACAGGTCTTTACGAGCAGTACTTC.

At least ten counts were recorded for this clonotype. The chain employs TRBV15 and TRBJ1-1, with D possibly TRBD1 on 6 matching bases. Germline V gives CDR1 LNHNV, CDR2 YYDKDF (reference sequence). V was trimmed by 0 bases and J by 1 base, leaving 21 bases between them. This CDR3 spans 19 amino acids. The CDR3 protein is CATSRDSSNTGFWNTEAFF. In DNA, the CDR3 is TGTGCCACCAGCAGAGATTCGAGCAATACAGGGTTTTGGAACACTGAAGCTTTCTTT.

This chain links TRBV28 with TRBJ2-7, with D tentatively TRBD2 (6 bases). V lost 1 base to trimming and J lost 0 bases, with 16 bases between them. The CDR3 extends over 17 amino acids. CDR1 is MDHEN, CDR2 SYDVKM, per germline. In DNA, the CDR3 is TGTGCCAGCAGTTTATTGTCCGGGGGACGATACTCCTACGAGCAGTACTTC. It encodes CASSLLSGGRYSYEQYF.

As for this clonotype: Compared with germline, one end of the junction differs, possibly owing to a read error. The chain has TRBV7-3 and TRBJ2-7, with 7 bases matching TRBD2. In germline, CDR1 is SGHTA, CDR2 FQGTGA. This CDR3 comprises 13 residues. The CDR3 here is CASSPYAGAGIDF. The CDR3, as DNA: TGTGCCAGCAGCCCCTACGCGGGAGCAGGGATAGACTTC.

V usage is TRBV9 and J usage is TRBJ2-7, with D perhaps TRBD2 (6 bases). The germline V and J ends were trimmed by 0 bases and 0 bases, with 16 bases remaining between them. Germline CDR1 reads SGDLS; CDR2 reads YYNGEE. There are 17 residues in the CDR3. CDR3 in DNA: TGTGCCAGCAGCGTAGTGCTAGCTGGCGGGGACTCCTACGAGCAGTACTTC. It encodes CASSVVLAGGDSYEQYF.

The chain uses TRBV11-1 and TRBJ2-7; 10 positions agree with TRBD1. Germline CDR1 is SGHAT and CDR2 is FQDESV (reference sequence). This CDR3 is 15 amino acids long. V lost 3 bases, J lost 9 bases, and 11 bases stayed unmatched. CDR3 residues: CASSFLDRGDGGQYF. The CDR3 coding sequence is TGTGCCAGCAGCTTCTTGGACAGGGGGGATGGTGGGCAGTACTTC.

The table lists this clonotype with many counts. The chain recombines TRBV2 with TRBJ2-5; D possibly matches TRBD1 or TRBD2 (5 bases each). V lost 7 bases to trimming and J lost 2 bases, with 11 bases between them. This CDR3 region has 13 residues. Per the germline V gene, CDR1 is SNHLY and CDR2 is FYNNEI. As DNA, the CDR3 is TGTGCCAGCAACCGGGACGGACAAGAGACCCAGTACTTC. Amino acid sequence: CASNRDGQETQYF.

In its sample, this clonotype was seen many times. The genes are TRBV12-3 or TRBV12-4 and TRBJ1-1; no definite D call. V lost 8 bases and J 1 base, leaving 11 bases between the germline ends. This CDR3 contains 13 residues. The CDR3 DNA reads TGTGCCAGCTCCCCTAGGCGGAACACTGAAGCTTTCTTT. Encoded protein: CASSPRRNTEAFF.

This clonotype has a count of ten or more. The chain recombines TRBV7-6 with TRBJ1-1; unclear D gene. From germline, CDR1 is SGHVS and CDR2 FNYEAQ. Trimming removed 1 base at V and 8 bases at J, with 11 bases between. The CDR3 is 13 residues long. The CDR3 DNA reads as TGTGCCAGCAGCTTAGAGCTGAGATCGGAAGCTTTCTTT. Translating gives CASSLELRSEAFF.

The table lists this clonotype with a few counts. The CDR3 does not close with the conserved phenylalanine or tryptophan, likely indicating a read error. No DNA is shown, since the ends of the CDR3 on it are uncertain; the CDR3 is the one TCRdb lists. The chain couples TRBV10-3 to TRBJ1-4. Looked up from germline, CDR1 is ENHRY and CDR2 is SYGVKD. The CDR3 is 8 residues long, ends included. The CDR3 sequence is CAISDEEG.

This chain uses TRBV15 with TRBJ1-1; tentatively, D is TRBD1 (5 bases). The germline V gene encodes CDR1 LNHNV and CDR2 YYDKDF (reference sequence). Trimming cost V 0 bases and J 5 bases, with 22 bases left between them. The length of the CDR3 is 18 residues. The CDR3 region has the DNA TGTGCCACCAGCAGAGACCTATTCGGTAGGCCAGGGTTGACTGAAGCTTTCTTT. It codes for CATSRDLFGRPGLTEAFF.

This chain connects TRBV4-1 to TRBJ1-1; D call uncertain. Germline V lookup: CDR1 MGHRA, CDR2 YSYEKL. The CDR3 contains 15 residues. V was pared by 0 bases and J by 4 bases, with 12 bases between. As DNA, the CDR3 is TGCGCCAGCAGCCAAGATGGAGGGTGGGGCACTGAAGCTTTCTTT. It specifies CASSQDGGWGTEAFF.

V is TRBV7-2 and J is TRBJ1-1; D gene ambiguous. The CDR3 is 16 amino acids. Germline values: CDR1 SGHTA, CDR2 FQGNSA. Between the trimmed V and J ends, which lost 1 base and 3 bases, there was a span of 15 bases. The CDR3 DNA is TGTGCCAGCAGCTTAGTCGGCAGGATTGGTCACACTGAAGCTTTCTTT. Translated: CASSLVGRIGHTEAFF.

The chain links TRBV25-1 to TRBJ2-2; no reliable D call. The germline V and J ends were trimmed by 6 bases and 10 bases, with 15 bases remaining between them. Germline CDR1 reads MGHDK; CDR2 reads SYGVNS. This CDR3 has 13 amino acids. The chain's CDR3 is CASSLVFVEELFF. The CDR3 DNA reads TGTGCCAGCAGCTTGGTATTCGTCGAGGAGCTGTTTTTT.

This clonotype was counted at least ten times. The V gene is TRBV2, the J gene TRBJ2-6; D possibly corresponds to TRBD2 (5 bases). The CDR3 length is 13 residues. Trimming shortened V by 6 bases and J by 5 bases, and 8 bases separated the two germline ends. Germline-derived CDR1 and CDR2 are SNHLY and FYNNEI. The CDR3: CASSEGWANVLTF. In nucleotides, the CDR3 is TGTGCCAGCAGCGAGGGCTGGGCCAACGTCCTGACTTTC.

To note about this clonotype: This may come from a read error, since a much larger clone is one base off. J is TRBJ2-7 and V is TRBV20-1, with D perhaps matching TRBD1 or TRBD2 (5 bases each). Germline CDR1 is DFQATT and CDR2 is SNEGSKA (reference sequence). The CDR3 is made up of 15 amino acids. CDR3 nucleotides: TGCAGTGCTAGTCCTCCCTCAGGGAGCTCCTGCGAGCAGTACTTC. Translation: CSASPPSGSSCEQYF.

This rearrangement joins TRBV9 to TRBJ2-7; D remains unclear. With 1 base removed from V and 9 bases from J, the gap between germline ends came to 26 bases. This CDR3 is 17 amino acids long. Germline V CDR1 and CDR2: SGDLS, YYNGEE. The CDR3 sequence is CASSVYETPAVSSGQYF. For the CDR3, the DNA is TGTGCCAGCAGCGTATATGAGACACCCGCCGTCAGCTCCGGGCAGTACTTC.

This sequence joins TRBV29-1 and TRBJ1-2; D call uncertain. Trimming pared 5 bases from V and 8 bases from J, leaving 15 bases between. This CDR3 is built from 12 residues. Germline V CDR1 and CDR2: SQVTM, ANQGSEA. In nucleotides, the CDR3 is TGCAGCGTTCCGGACGGCCCGCGGGGCTACACCTTC. This translates into CSVPDGPRGYTF.